Listed below are T cell receptor beta chains from one sample, sequenced in a study of blood T cell repertoires in COVID-19. Generated by immunoSEQ multiplex PCR, the TCRdb table keeps only in-frame clones and is missing some. The sample consists of approximately 230,000 clones, about nine tenths of them appearing once. Sequencing was done on a sample of PBMCs or T cells enriched from blood (not recorded which). These receptors all come from a man in his forties or fifties who had recovered from COVID-19. Both conserved end residues are part of each CDR3. The D gene is left open where the match is weak. Clone size is given for some rows only: seen once, a few or many times, or a class if the clone is expanded.

D	size	V	J	CDR3	DNA
.	many	TRBV7-8	TRBJ2-7	CASSSRGGTYEQYF	TGTGCCAGCAGCTCCCGAGGGGGAACCTACGAGCAGTACTTC
.	.	TRBV5-4	TRBJ1-2	CASSFGRPWGYTF	TGTGCCAGCAGCTTTGGGAGACCCTGGGGCTACACCTTC
.	few	TRBV19	TRBJ2-1	CASSIEPGTYNEQFF	TGTGCCAGTAGTATAGAACCAGGGACTTACAATGAGCAGTTCTTC
TRBD2	.	TRBV7-8	TRBJ2-7	CASSFASGGYEQYF	TGTGCCAGCAGCTTCGCTAGCGGGGGCTACGAGCAGTACTTC
TRBD2	.	TRBV19	TRBJ2-5	CASSIGLAEETQYF	TGTGCCAGTAGTATCGGACTAGCGGAAGAGACCCAGTACTTC
TRBD1	once	TRBV2	TRBJ1-2	CASSDRGRGYGYTF	TGTGCCAGCAGTGATAGGGGGCGAGGCTATGGCTACACCTTC
.	.	TRBV18	TRBJ1-2	CASSPSGLQNYGYTF	TGTGCCAGCTCACCATCGGGACTGCAAAACTATGGCTACACCTTC
TRBD2	.	TRBV7-7	TRBJ2-1	CASSLGGSYNEQFF	TGTGCTAGCAGCCTCGGGGGGTCCTACAATGAGCAGTTCTTC
TRBD1	once	TRBV19	TRBJ1-5	CASRQTGAPGNQPQHF	TGTGCCAGTAGACAGACAGGGGCGCCGGGCAATCAGCCCCAGCATTTT
TRBD2	.	TRBV6-1	TRBJ2-5	CASSEVFGISGGRGETQYF	TGTGCCAGCAGTGAAGTTTTCGGGATTAGCGGGGGAAGAGGAGAGACCCAGTACTTC
.	.	TRBV28	TRBJ2-7	CASRARGSGEQYF	TGTGCCAGCAGGGCTAGGGGCTCGGGCGAGCAGTACTTC
TRBD1	.	TRBV7-9	TRBJ1-2	CASSYRQGDGYTF	TGTGCCAGCAGCTACCGACAGGGGGATGGCTACACCTTC
TRBD2	.	TRBV3-1/TRBV3-2	TRBJ2-5	CASSPGLAGEETQYF	TGTGCCAGCAGCCCGGGACTAGCGGGGGAAGAGACCCAGTACTTC
TRBD2	once	TRBV19	TRBJ2-7	CASTRTSGMSEYEQYF	TGTGCCAGTACGAGAACTAGCGGGATGTCTGAATACGAGCAGTACTTC
TRBD1	.	TRBV27	TRBJ2-7	CASSLTGSPRSSYEQYF	TGTGCCAGCAGTTTGACAGGGAGCCCCCGTAGCTCCTACGAGCAGTACTTC
.	.	TRBV19	TRBJ2-5	CASSINRDGHQETQYF	TGTGCCAGTAGTATAAACAGGGATGGTCATCAAGAGACCCAGTACTTC
.	.	TRBV30	TRBJ2-7	CAWGGAPGALEQYF	TGTGCCTGGGGGGGGGCTCCTGGGGCCCTCGAGCAGTACTTC
.	.	TRBV7-2	TRBJ1-2	CASSFGTGYGYTF	TGTGCCAGCAGCTTCGGCACAGGTTATGGCTACACCTTC